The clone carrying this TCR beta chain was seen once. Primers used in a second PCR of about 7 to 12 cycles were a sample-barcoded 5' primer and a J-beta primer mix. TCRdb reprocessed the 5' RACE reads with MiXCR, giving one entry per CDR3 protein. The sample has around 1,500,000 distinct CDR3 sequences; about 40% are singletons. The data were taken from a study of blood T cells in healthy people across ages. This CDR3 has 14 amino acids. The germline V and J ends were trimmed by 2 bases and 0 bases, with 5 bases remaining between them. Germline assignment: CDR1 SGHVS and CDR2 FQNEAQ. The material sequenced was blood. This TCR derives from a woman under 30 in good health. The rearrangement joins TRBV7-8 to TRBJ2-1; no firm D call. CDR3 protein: CASSLKDSYNEQFF. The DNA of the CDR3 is TGTGCCAGCAGCTTAAAGGACTCCTACAATGAGCAGTTCTTC.